This entry describes one TCR beta chain. For TCR, cDNA came from 5'RACE template switching, which added a universal primer site and UMIs. One entry per CDR3 protein, called by TCRdb with MiXCR from the 5' RACE reads. This table has 250,000 or so distinct CDR3 sequences, around 3.5% appearing once. V dropped 2 bases and J dropped 5 bases, with 9 bases sitting between them. The CDR3 length is 13 residues. Germline-derived CDR1 and CDR2 are SGHNT and YENEEA. The data stem from a study of T cells after yellow fever vaccination. This TCR was recovered from a man younger than 35 who received the YFV17D yellow fever vaccine. The genes are TRBV11-3 and TRBJ2-5; tentative D call: TRBD1 (6 bases). The sequenced sample was PBMCs, obtained 15 days after the yellow fever booster vaccination. CDR3 sequence: CASSLQGMETQYF. CDR3 coding DNA: TGTGCCAGCAGCTTACAGGGGATGGAGACCCAGTACTTC. Full variable domain (remainder filled in from reference TRBV11-3 and TRBJ2-5): EAGVVQSPRYKIIEKKQPVAFWCNPISGHNTLYWYLQNLGQGPELLIRYENEEAVDDSQLPKDRFSAERLKGVDSTLKIQPAELGDSAVYLCASSLQGMETQYFGPGTRLLVL.